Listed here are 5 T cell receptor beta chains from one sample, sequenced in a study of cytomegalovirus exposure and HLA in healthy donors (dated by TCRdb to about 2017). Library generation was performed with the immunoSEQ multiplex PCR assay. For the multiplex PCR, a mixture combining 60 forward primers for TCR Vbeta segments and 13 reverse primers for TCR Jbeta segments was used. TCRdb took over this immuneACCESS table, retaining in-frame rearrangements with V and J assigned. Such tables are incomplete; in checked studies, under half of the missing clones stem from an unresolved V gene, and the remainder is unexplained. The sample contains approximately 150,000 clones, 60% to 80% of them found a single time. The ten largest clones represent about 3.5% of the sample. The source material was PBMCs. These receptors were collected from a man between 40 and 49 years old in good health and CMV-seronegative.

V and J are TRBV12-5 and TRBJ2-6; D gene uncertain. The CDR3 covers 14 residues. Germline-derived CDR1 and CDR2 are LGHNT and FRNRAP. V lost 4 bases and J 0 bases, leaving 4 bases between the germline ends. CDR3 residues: CASGSGSGANVLTF. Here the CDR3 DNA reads TGTGCTAGTGGTTCGGGCTCTGGGGCCAACGTCCTGACTTTC.

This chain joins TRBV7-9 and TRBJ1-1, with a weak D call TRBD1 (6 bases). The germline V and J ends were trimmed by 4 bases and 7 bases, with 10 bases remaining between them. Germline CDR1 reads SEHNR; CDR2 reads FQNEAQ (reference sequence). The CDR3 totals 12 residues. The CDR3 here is CASSSFRGEAFF. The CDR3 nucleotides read TGTGCCAGCAGCTCCTTCAGGGGTGAAGCTTTCTTT.

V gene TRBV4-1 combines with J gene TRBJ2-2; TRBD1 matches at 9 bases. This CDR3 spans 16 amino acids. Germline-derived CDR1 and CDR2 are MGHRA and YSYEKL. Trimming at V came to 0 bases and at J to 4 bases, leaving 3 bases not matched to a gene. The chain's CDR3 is CASSQEGTGFTGELFF. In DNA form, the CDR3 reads TGCGCCAGCAGCCAAGAAGGGACAGGGTTCACCGGGGAGCTGTTTTTT.

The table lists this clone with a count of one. The CDR3 DNA reads as TGCGCCAGCAGTACCAGACAGGGCTACTACGAGCAGTACTTC. As protein: CASSTRQGYYEQYF. The chain has TRBV4-3 and TRBJ2-7; 7 bases agree with TRBD1. The CDR3 length is 14 residues. CDR1 is LGHNA and CDR2 is YSLEER in the germline V gene. J was trimmed by 3 bases and V by 6 bases; bases with no gene match: 8.

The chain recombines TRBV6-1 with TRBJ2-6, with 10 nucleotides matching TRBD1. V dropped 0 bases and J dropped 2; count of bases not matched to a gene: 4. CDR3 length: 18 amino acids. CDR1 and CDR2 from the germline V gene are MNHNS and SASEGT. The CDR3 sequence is CASSEAGTGVTGANVLTF. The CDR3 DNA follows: TGTGCCAGCAGTGAAGCCGGGACAGGGGTGACTGGGGCCAACGTCCTGACTTTC.